Described below is a single TCR beta chain sequence and its context. Its antigen is unknown. Germline CDR1 reads MNHEY; CDR2 reads SVGAGI. V lost 0 bases and J 2 bases, leaving 9 bases between the germline ends. The CDR3 contains 15 residues. The data originate from a study of early stage breast cancer tumors. Background on the study: Most of the 16 invasive tumors were ER+, PR+ and HER2-.

Study-level results: Tumor and normal breast were distinguished via blood comparison in about 90% of the 16 patients. Tumors had roughly 2.5-fold higher T cell density and higher clonality than adjacent normal breast tissue.

Sequenced by immunoSEQ multiplex PCR; TCRdb stores in-frame clones only, minus some. The table records about 53,000 clones, 75% to 95% of them present only once. The source material was blood. The receptor was derived from a person aged 65 to 85 with breast cancer. The V gene is TRBV6-5, the J gene TRBJ2-3, with unresolved D. CDR3 in DNA: TGTGCCAGCAGTTACTCCCAGGTGATCACAGATACGCAGTATTTT. It codes for CASSYSQVITDTQYF.